What follows are 18 T cell receptor beta chains derived from one specimen sequenced in a study of shared clonotypes between healthy human individuals. Only in-frame clones appear in the TCRdb table, and some are missing; sequencing was by immunoSEQ multiplex PCR. The table has millions of clones, over 85% seen once. Naive CD8 cells were CD45RO-negative, positively selected for CCR7, excluding terminally differentiated effector memory CD45RA+ cells. The sequencing sample was made of naive CD8+ T cells sorted from blood. These receptors were taken from a man between 18 and 29 years old in good health.

The gene calls are TRBV4-1 and TRBJ2-1; the D gene could be TRBD1 or TRBD2 (5 bases each). Between the trimmed V and J ends, which lost 7 bases and 0 bases, there was a span of 10 bases. Germline values: CDR1 MGHRA, CDR2 YSYEKL. This CDR3 is 14 amino acids long. CDR3 coding DNA: TGCGCCAGCAAGGGGACCGTCTCCTACAATGAGCAGTTCTTC. Translating it yields CASKGTVSYNEQFF.

The genes are TRBV6-6 and TRBJ1-1, with 7 bases fitting TRBD1. Trimming cost V 4 bases and J 10 bases; bases outside gene matches: 6. The CDR3 covers 12 residues. From germline, CDR1 is MNHNY and CDR2 SVGAGI (reference sequence). CDR3 amino acids: CASSFDREGAFF. The CDR3 bases are TGTGCCAGCAGTTTCGACAGGGAGGGAGCTTTCTTT.

This chain uses TRBV27 with TRBJ1-6; TRBD1 matches at 9 bases. In germline, CDR1 is MNHEY, CDR2 SMNVEV (reference sequence). The V segment lost 2 bases and the J segment 3 bases; nucleotides outside the gene matches: 8. The CDR3 extends over 18 amino acids. CDR3 nucleotide sequence: TGTGCCAGCAGTTTAAGCGGACAGGGGTTTGGCTATAATTCACCCCTCCACTTT. It yields the protein CASSLSGQGFGYNSPLHF.

The chain is built from TRBV6-6 and TRBJ1-2, with TRBD1 identical over 7 bases. The CDR3 runs to 16 residues. Germline CDR1 is MNHNY and CDR2 is SVGAGI (reference sequence). With 0 bases clipped from V and 2 bases from J, the junction kept 6 bases outside the gene matches. CDR3 DNA: TGTGCCAGCAGTTACTCGGGGGACAGACTGAACTATGGCTACACCTTC. Amino acids: CASSYSGDRLNYGYTF.

The chain combines TRBV2 with TRBJ1-1; maybe TRBD1 (5 bases). CDR3 length equals 14 residues. Germline CDR1 is SNHLY and CDR2 is FYNNEI. Trimming shortened V by 6 bases and J by 1 base, and 12 bases separated the two germline ends. This CDR3 is CASRTDSSNTEAFF. The CDR3 nucleotides read TGTGCCAGCAGGACCGACAGCTCGAACACTGAAGCTTTCTTT.

The CDR3 nucleotides read TGTGCCAGCAGTGGAAGAGGGATCACAGATACGCAGTATTTT. The encoded protein is CASSGRGITDTQYF. V gene TRBV6-1 combines with J gene TRBJ2-3, with D perhaps TRBD2 (5 bases). The V gene's germline CDR1 is MNHNS and CDR2 SASEGT. CDR3 length: 14 residues. With 4 bases removed from V and 2 bases from J, the gap between germline ends came to 10 bases.

The rearrangement joins TRBV15 to TRBJ2-2; D is unresolved. Germline V lookup: CDR1 LNHNV, CDR2 YYDKDF (reference sequence). The CDR3 consists of 13 residues. With 8 bases removed from V and 1 base from J, the gap between germline ends came to 8 bases. In DNA form, the CDR3 reads TGTGCCACCTCTGAGTTGAACACCGGGGAGCTGTTTTTT. It translates to CATSELNTGELFF. Combining the CDR3 with reference TRBV15 and TRBJ2-2 gives the whole variable domain DAMVIQNPRYQVTQFGKPVTLSCSQTLNHNVMYWYQQKSSQAPKLLFHYYDKDFNNEADTPDNFQSRRPNTSFCFLDIRSPGLGDTAMYLCATSELNTGELFFGEGSRLTVL.

CDR3 sequence reads: CASSNSYEQYF. In DNA, the CDR3 is TGTGCCAGCAGCAACTCCTACGAGCAGTACTTC. The V and J genes are TRBV7-2 and TRBJ2-7; no clear D gene. V shed 5 bases and J shed 0 bases, with 2 bases lying between them. The CDR3 has 11 amino acids. In germline, CDR1 is SGHTA, CDR2 FQGNSA.

This clone was seen more than once but under ten times. Other DNA sequences in the sample encode the same CDR3. For the CDR3, the DNA is TGCGCCAGCAGCTGGGACTCCTACGAGCAGTACTTC. Its translation is CASSWDSYEQYF. The V gene is TRBV5-1, the J gene TRBJ2-7; the D is unclear. The length of the CDR3 is 12 residues. CDR1 and CDR2 from the germline V gene are SGHRS and YFSETQ. Trimming removed 3 bases from V and 0 bases from J, with 4 bases in between.

The CDR3 DNA follows: TGTGCCAGCAGCTCTCTAGGGGGGCATGGAGATACGCAGTATTTT. Its protein product is CASSSLGGHGDTQYF. The chain joins TRBV7-6 to TRBJ2-3; D tentatively fits TRBD1 or TRBD2 (6 bases each). This CDR3 is built from 15 residues. From germline, CDR1 is SGHVS and CDR2 FNYEAQ. V was cut by 4 bases and J by 5 bases, with 16 bases left in between.

The rearrangement links TRBV4-2 to TRBJ2-7; 8 nucleotides match TRBD2. Germline V gene lookup returns CDR1 LGHNA and CDR2 YNFKEQ. The trim removed 4 bases at V and 2 bases at J, leaving 7 bases unmatched. The CDR3 has 15 residues. This CDR3 is CASSPTGLGPYEQYF. CDR3 in DNA: TGTGCCAGCAGCCCGACGGGACTAGGACCCTACGAGCAGTACTTC.

This sequence joins TRBV11-2 and TRBJ2-7; TRBD1 aligns across 10 bases. The CDR3 has 14 amino acids. V shed 4 bases and J 4 bases; nucleotides not matched to a gene: 4. Germline lookup yields CDR1 SGHAT and CDR2 FQNNGV. The CDR3 coding sequence is TGTGCCAGCAGCTCCGGACAGGGGGTTTACGAGCAGTACTTC. Translation gives CASSSGQGVYEQYF.

This clone was seen a single time. The chain couples TRBV13 to TRBJ2-5, with 14 bases lining up with TRBD2. This CDR3 has 15 amino acids. J gave up 4 bases and V 3 bases, and 1 base lay outside the gene matches. Germline CDR1 and CDR2: PRHDT and FYEKMQ (reference sequence). The CDR3 nucleotides are TGTGCCAGCAGCTTGGGACTAGCGGGAGTAGAGACCCAGTACTTC. This encodes CASSLGLAGVETQYF.

This sequence joins TRBV29-1 and TRBJ1-4, with a tentative D call TRBD1 (5 bases). The V gene lost 3 bases and the J gene lost 7 bases, with 12 bases spanning the gap. Germline lookup yields CDR1 SQVTM and CDR2 ANQGSEA. The CDR3 has 13 amino acids. CDR3 protein: CSVEDRRGEKLFF. CDR3 DNA: TGCAGCGTTGAGGATCGGAGGGGTGAAAAACTGTTTTTT. The variable domain in full, with the rest retrieved from reference TRBV29-1 and TRBJ1-4, is SAVISQKPSRDICQRGTSLTIQCQVDSQVTMMFWYRQQPGQSLTLIATANQGSEATYESGFVIDKFPISRPNLTFSTLTVSNMSPEDSSIYLCSVEDRRGEKLFFGSGTQLSVL.

A word on this clone: Other DNA sequences within the sample encode an identical CDR3. V and J are TRBV6-1 and TRBJ1-3; D is ambiguous. This CDR3 region has 15 residues. Germline V gene lookup returns CDR1 MNHNS and CDR2 SASEGT. V lost 1 base, J lost 0 bases, and 7 bases lay in between. The CDR3 region has the DNA TGTGCCAGCAGTGAAGATTCCTTCTCTGGAAACACCATATATTTT. This sequence encodes CASSEDSFSGNTIYF.

The chain combines TRBV15 with TRBJ2-7; perhaps TRBD1 as D (6 bases). The V and J ends lost 4 bases and 0 bases respectively, with 16 bases between them. The V gene's germline CDR1 is LNHNV and CDR2 YYDKDF (reference sequence). The CDR3 runs to 16 residues. The CDR3 spells CATSNRRDTNSYEQYF. CDR3 DNA sequence: TGTGCCACCAGCAATCGCCGGGACACCAACTCCTACGAGCAGTACTTC. Full variable domain (rest looked up from reference TRBV15 and TRBJ2-7): DAMVIQNPRYQVTQFGKPVTLSCSQTLNHNVMYWYQQKSSQAPKLLFHYYDKDFNNEADTPDNFQSRRPNTSFCFLDIRSPGLGDTAMYLCATSNRRDTNSYEQYFGPGTRLTVT.

This sequence joins TRBV15 and TRBJ2-2; D gene uncertain. Trimming pared 4 bases from V and 6 bases from J, leaving 15 bases between. Germline CDR1 and CDR2: LNHNV and YYDKDF (reference sequence). The CDR3 has 15 residues. This chain's CDR3 is CATSTMQEIPGELFF. For the CDR3, the DNA is TGTGCCACCAGCACGATGCAGGAGATCCCCGGGGAGCTGTTTTTT. Filled out from reference TRBV15 and TRBJ2-2, the complete variable domain reads DAMVIQNPRYQVTQFGKPVTLSCSQTLNHNVMYWYQQKSSQAPKLLFHYYDKDFNNEADTPDNFQSRRPNTSFCFLDIRSPGLGDTAMYLCATSTMQEIPGELFFGEGSRLTVL.

The rearrangement joins TRBV29-1 to TRBJ2-7; D unresolved. The CDR3 length is 12 residues. CDR1 is SQVTM, CDR2 ANQGSEA, per germline. V lost 4 bases and J lost 1, with 8 bases in between. This chain's CDR3 is CSVVAFSYEQYF. The CDR3 DNA is TGCAGCGTTGTTGCTTTTTCCTACGAGCAGTACTTC.